This is a list of T cell receptor beta chains from one sample in a study of blood T cell repertoires in COVID-19. Sequencing was performed with immunoSEQ multiplex PCR; in TCRdb, only in-frame clones are kept and a portion is missing. The sample has roughly 130,000 clones; around 83% are singletons. The material sequenced was peripheral blood. These receptors were collected from a woman in her fifties or sixties with acute or convalescent COVID-19. Each CDR3 is given with its conserved first and last residue. A D gene is named only where the DNA matches it firmly. Only some rows state a clone size, as once, few, many or a class for expanded clones.

>15|NA|TRBV6-1|TRBD1|TRBJ2-7
CASSETGTGVYEQYF
TGTGCCAGCAGTGAAACCGGGACAGGGGTCTACGAGCAGTACTTC
>14|NA|TRBV6-1|TRBD1|TRBJ1-2
CASSEQTTGDGYTF
TGTGCCAGCAGTGAACAAACGACAGGGGATGGCTACACCTTC
>17|NA|TRBV11-2|TRBD2|TRBJ2-3
CASSLALAGGGRDTQYF
TGTGCCAGCAGCTTGGCTCTAGCGGGGGGAGGAAGAGATACGCAGTATTTT
>14|NA|TRBV6-1|TRBD2|TRBJ2-1
CASSERRGGNEQFF
TGTGCCAGCAGTGAACGGCGGGGGGGCAATGAGCAGTTCTTC
>15|NA|TRBV4-1|TRBD1|TRBJ2-3
CASSQGQGAGDTQYF
TGCGCCAGCAGCCAAGGCCAGGGGGCGGGGGATACGCAGTATTTT
>14|NA|TRBV6-5|TRBD1|TRBJ2-2
CASKPGQGAGELFF
TGTGCCAGCAAACCCGGACAGGGGGCCGGGGAGCTGTTTTTT
>14|NA|TRBV9|NA|TRBJ1-3
CASSPRVSGNTIYF
TGTGCCAGCAGCCCGCGGGTCTCTGGAAACACCATATATTTT
>14|NA|TRBV20-1|NA|TRBJ2-1
CSASVLLNYNEQFF
TGCAGTGCTAGTGTTCTACTAAACTACAATGAGCAGTTCTTC
>14|NA|TRBV6-5|NA|TRBJ1-1
CASSYSRGDTEAFF
TGTGCCAGCAGTTACTCGCGGGGAGACACTGAAGCTTTCTTT
>16|NA|TRBV4-2|TRBD1|TRBJ1-4
CASSQRGTVSNEKLFF
TGTGCCAGCAGCCAACGTGGGACAGTTTCTAATGAAAAACTGTTTTTT
>14|NA|TRBV7-9|TRBD1|TRBJ1-3
CASRPGGSGNTIYF
TGTGCCAGCAGGCCAGGGGGCTCTGGAAACACCATATATTTT
>14|NA|TRBV30|TRBD1|TRBJ1-1
CAWSPGTGNTEAFF
TGTGCCTGGAGTCCCGGGACAGGGAACACTGAAGCTTTCTTT
>16|NA|TRBV27|TRBD1|TRBJ1-4
CASSLYRDRPHEKLFF
TGTGCCAGCAGTTTATACCGGGACAGGCCCCATGAAAAACTGTTTTTT
>16|NA|TRBV19|NA|TRBJ1-5
CASSRGTGTPLLLQHF
TGTGCCAGTAGTCGTGGCACCGGGACACCACTATTGCTCCAGCATTTT
>15|NA|TRBV4-2|NA|TRBJ2-7
CASSQVPDSSYEQYF
TGTGCCAGCAGCCAAGTACCGGACAGCTCCTACGAGCAGTACTTC
>18|few|TRBV7-8|TRBD1|TRBJ1-5
CASSLTRRGGTLNQPQHF
TGTGCCAGCAGCCTCACCCGACGAGGGGGCACCCTCAATCAGCCCCAGCATTTT
>16|NA|TRBV5-4|TRBD2|TRBJ2-2
CASSMASSGVSGELFF
TGTGCCAGCAGCATGGCGTCTAGCGGGGTTTCCGGGGAGCTGTTTTTT
>15|NA|TRBV10-2|TRBD2|TRBJ2-7
CASSASRGVSYEQYF
TGCGCCAGCAGTGCTAGCCGGGGGGTCTCCTACGAGCAGTACTTC
>15|NA|TRBV18|NA|TRBJ1-2
CASSPGRGNLYGYTF
TGTGCCAGCTCACCGGGAAGAGGGAACCTCTATGGCTACACCTTC
>16|NA|TRBV21-1|NA|TRBJ1-1
CASSLRQARPNTEAFF
TGTGCCAGCAGCCTACGACAGGCGCGGCCGAACACTGAAGCTTTCTTT
>16|NA|TRBV5-4|NA|TRBJ2-7
CASSLAPTGQSYEQYF
TGTGCCAGCAGCTTGGCCCCAACCGGACAGTCCTACGAGCAGTACTTC
>14|NA|TRBV2|TRBD1|TRBJ1-3
CASSRTGLGNTIYF
TGTGCCAGCAGTAGGACAGGCCTCGGAAACACCATATATTTT
>15|few|TRBV6-1|TRBD1|TRBJ1-5
CASSEGDRASQPQHF
TGTGCCAGCAGTGAAGGGGACAGGGCTAGTCAGCCCCAGCATTTT